The rows below give T cell receptor beta chains drawn from one sample of a study of blood T cell repertoires in COVID-19. Clones were sequenced by immunoSEQ multiplex PCR, and TCRdb holds only the in-frame ones, with some missing. Of tens of thousands of clones in the sample, about 90% were seen once. The specimen sequenced was peripheral blood. The receptors shown here come from a woman over 75 with acute or convalescent COVID-19. Both conserved end residues are part of each CDR3. The D gene is left open where the match is weak. Expanded clones are given a class, and other clones once, few, many or no size at all.

J gene	V gene	D gene	clone size	CDR3 protein	CDR3 DNA
TRBJ1-1	TRBV7-8	TRBD1	.	CASSRQGRAEAFF	TGTGCCAGCAGCCGACAGGGTCGGGCTGAAGCTTTCTTT
TRBJ1-5	TRBV24-1	TRBD1	.	CATTPSGQDDQPQHF	TGTGCCACCACCCCCTCGGGACAGGACGATCAGCCCCAGCATTTT
TRBJ2-2	TRBV7-9	TRBD1	few	CASSPGQGAAGELFF	TGTGCCAGCAGCCCAGGACAGGGGGCTGCCGGGGAGCTGTTTTTT
TRBJ2-2	TRBV5-4	TRBD2	.	CASSDTSGGANGELFF	TGTGCCAGCAGCGACACTAGCGGGGGGGCCAACGGGGAGCTGTTTTTT
TRBJ1-4	TRBV27	.	.	CASSTYGPGDEKLFF	TGTGCCAGCAGTACCTACGGGCCAGGGGATGAAAAACTGTTTTTT
TRBJ1-4	TRBV25-1	TRBD1	.	CASSEHPTGTGEDEKLFF	TGTGCCAGCAGTGAACATCCGACGGGGACAGGAGAAGACGAAAAACTGTTTTTT
TRBJ2-1	TRBV19	.	.	CASRGGLVNEQFF	TGTGCCAGTAGAGGGGGTCTAGTTAATGAGCAGTTCTTC
TRBJ1-1	TRBV7-3	.	.	CASSVKGGNTEAFF	TGTGCCAGCAGCGTAAAAGGGGGGAACACTGAAGCTTTCTTT
TRBJ2-7	TRBV2	.	.	CASSAQGNTYEQYF	TGTGCCAGCAGTGCCCAGGGGAATACCTACGAGCAGTACTTC
TRBJ1-2	TRBV3-1/TRBV3-2	TRBD1	.	CASSGSGQVYGYTF	TGTGCCAGCAGCGGGTCTGGACAGGTGTATGGCTACACCTTC
TRBJ1-2	TRBV30	TRBD1	.	CAWSGIRGDYGYTF	TGTGCCTGGAGTGGTATCAGGGGGGACTATGGCTACACCTTC